Listed below are T cell receptor beta chains from one sample, sequenced in a study of cytomegalovirus exposure and HLA in healthy donors. Data came from immunoSEQ multiplex PCR; TCRdb stores just in-frame clones and leaves some out. The top ten hold less than 2% of the sample, which has about 210,000 clones, 60% to 80% seen once. Sequencing was carried out using PBMCs. These receptors originate from a male donor in good health and CMV-seronegative. The CDR3 runs from the conserved cysteine through the conserved F or W. D genes are given only for firm matches. The size of a clone is reported for some rows only, either as once, few or many, or as a class for expanded clones.

NA TRBJ1-1 12 once TRBV5-1 TGCGCCAGCAGTGGAGCGAACACTGAAGCTTTCTTT CASSGANTEAFF
TRBD2 TRBJ2-5 15 NA TRBV7-2 TGTGCCAGCAGCCCCCTCGGGGGGTTAAGTGAGACCCAGTACTTC CASSPLGGLSETQYF
NA TRBJ1-3 15 NA TRBV6-5 TGTGCCAGCAGTTCCAATTGGGAGTCCGGAAACACCATATATTTT CASSSNWESGNTIYF
NA TRBJ1-2 13 NA TRBV30 TGTGCCTGGAGAACACACTCAGGGGTAGGCTACACCTTC CAWRTHSGVGYTF
NA TRBJ1-1 13 NA TRBV27 TGTGCCAGCAGTTTAGGGGAGGCCACTGAAGCTTTCTTT CASSLGEATEAFF
NA TRBJ2-1 19 NA TRBV7-3 TGTGCCAGCAGCTTAAAGCACCGGCCAAGGAGTAGGTCCTACAATGAGCAGTTCTTC CASSLKHRPRSRSYNEQFF
TRBD2 TRBJ2-3 15 NA TRBV5-1 TGCGCCAGCAGCGAAGAGCGGGGGGTCACAGATACGCAGTATTTT CASSEERGVTDTQYF
NA TRBJ1-4 15 once TRBV18 TGTGCCAGCTCACCACCGGAGAGGGGGTTGGAAAAACTGTTTTTT CASSPPERGLEKLFF
NA TRBJ1-6 16 NA TRBV19 TGTGCCAGTAGATTGGGCAGCAGCTCCTATAATTCACCCCTCCACTTT CASRLGSSSYNSPLHF
NA TRBJ2-3 12 NA TRBV5-5 TGTGCCAGCAGTCTGGGGCAGAATACGCAGTATTTT CASSLGQNTQYF
TRBD1 TRBJ1-2 14 NA TRBV2 TGTGCCAGCAGGGGGGGACAGGGGGCGCGAGGCTACACCTTC CASRGGQGARGYTF
NA TRBJ2-7 16 NA TRBV27 TGTGCCAGCAGTTTCTATAGCGCCTACCCGGCGAGCGAGCAGTACTTC CASSFYSAYPASEQYF
TRBD2 TRBJ2-1 15 NA TRBV29-1 TGCAGCGCCCGCATTGGACTAGCGGGAGATAATGAGCAGTTCTTC CSARIGLAGDNEQFF
TRBD1 TRBJ1-1 14 NA TRBV19 TGTGCCAGTAGTTTGACAGGGAAGGGAACTGAAGCTTTCTTT CASSLTGKGTEAFF
TRBD1 TRBJ1-2 15 once TRBV30 TGTGCCTGGAGTGCCTACTACGGGACAGCTTATGGCTACACCTTC CAWSAYYGTAYGYTF
NA TRBJ2-5 13 NA TRBV7-3 TGTGCCAGCAGCCTCGTGGAGGGGGAGACCCAGTACTTC CASSLVEGETQYF
NA TRBJ1-1 13 NA TRBV27 TGTGCCAGCAGTTTATGGCCGAACACTGAAGCTTTCTTT CASSLWPNTEAFF
NA TRBJ2-4 11 NA TRBV20-1 TGCAGTGCCCTAGCCAAAAACATTCAGTACTTC CSALAKNIQYF
NA TRBJ2-7 15 NA TRBV2 TGTGCCAGCAGTGAGACCGCTGGGACACCGCACGAGCAGTACTTC CASSETAGTPHEQYF
NA TRBJ2-1 15 once TRBV7-2 TGTGCCAGCAGCCCGGACTGGGTCTCCTACAATGAGCAGTTCTTC CASSPDWVSYNEQFF
NA TRBJ2-3 14 NA TRBV27 TGTGCCAGCAGTTTACTGAGGTTCACAGATACGCAGTATTTT CASSLLRFTDTQYF
NA TRBJ2-1 15 NA TRBV28 TGTGCCAGCAGGAGAGCAGGGTGGGTCGTCGATGAGCAGTTCTTC CASRRAGWVVDEQFF